This T cell receptor (beta chain) was captured in a study of blood T cell repertoires in COVID-19. Study at large: The study drew acute and convalescent COVID-19 samples from the United States, Italy and Spain. Nucleic acid was either cDNA or gDNA, and it came from T cells, B-cell-depleted T cells, or PBMCs.

In the authors' methods: The assay estimated nucleated cells by amplifying reference gene primers. Only in-frame clones appear in the TCRdb table, and some are missing; sequencing was by immunoSEQ multiplex PCR. V, J and clone size are taken as reported in that table, and D and trimming were inferred from the DNA itself. The sample consists of about 250,000 clones, 90% of them appearing once. Seattle's enrolled individuals joined amid active infection and were then monitored longitudinally. V was cut by 0 bases and J by 4 bases, with 37 bases left in between. The germline V gene has CDR1 SGHTA and CDR2 FQGTGA. CDR3 length: 24 residues.

The source of this sequence is a woman in her sixties or seventies with COVID-19, enrolled during active disease. This rearrangement joins TRBV7-3 to TRBJ1-5; D might be TRBD1 (5 bases). The sequenced sample was peripheral blood. The CDR3 nucleotides read TGTGCCAGCAGCTTAACCCGTGTGGCGGTTGATTTTGGGGCTACGGGTGGGAAGAATCAGCCCCAGCATTTT. This encodes CASSLTRVAVDFGATGGKNQPQHF. Using reference TRBV7-3 and TRBJ1-5 for the parts outside the CDR3, the full variable domain is GAGVSQTPSNKVTEKGKYVELRCDPISGHTALYWYRQSLGQGPEFLIYFQGTGAADDSGLPNDRFFAVRPEGSVSTLKIQRTERGDSAVYLCASSLTRVAVDFGATGGKNQPQHFGDGTRLSIL.